What follows are 12 T cell receptor beta chains derived from one specimen sequenced in a study of tissue T cells after allogeneic stem cell transplantation. Libraries were prepared by immunoSEQ multiplex PCR; TCRdb keeps only in-frame clonotypes and omits some of them. The repertoire holds about 4,000 clones, with 47% as singletons. This sample's time point: mouse harvest day 14 after allogeneic transplant. Mouse grafts combined 10^7 T-cell-depleted bone marrow cells with 10^6 splenic CD5+ T cells. The sample was gut tissue. The receptors here all came from a female BALB/c mouse given C57BL/6 T cells with graft-versus-host disease after an allogeneic hematopoietic cell transplant.

About this clone itself: Mouse gene names and germline throughout. The observed sequence ends 1 residue before the CDR3 terminus, with the missing tail filled in from the germline J gene. The chain links TRBV2 to TRBJ2-4, with TRBD1 matching over 12 bases. The V segment lost 0 bases and the J segment 0 bases; nucleotides outside the gene matches: 1. Germline V gene lookup returns CDR1 LGHNA and CDR2 YSYQKL. The CDR3 is 17 amino acids. The sequenced CDR3 bases are TGTGCCAGCAGCCAAGAAGGGACAGGGGGCAGTCAAAACACCTTGTAC. Translated, it gives CASSQEGTGGSQNTLY. The entire CDR3 reads CASSQEGTGGSQNTLYF. The complete variable domain, with remaining parts taken from reference TRBV2 and TRBJ2-4, reads DPKIIQKPKYLVAVTGSEKILICEQYLGHNAMYWYRQSAKKPLEFMFSYSYQKLMDNQTASSRFQPQSSKKNHLDLQITALKPDDSATYFCASSQEGTGGSQNTLYFGAGTRLSVL.

In the case of this clone: Each gene name is a mouse one. The read terminates 1 residue ahead of where the CDR3 ends, so the germline J gene completes it. This chain uses TRBV13-3 with TRBJ2-7; 7 nucleotides align to TRBD1. This CDR3 region has 11 residues. Germline assignment: CDR1 NNHDY and CDR2 SYVADS. The V segment lost 6 bases and the J segment 6 bases; nucleotides outside the gene matches: 3. The part of the CDR3 DNA that was read is TGTGCCAGCACCACAGGGGCTGAACAGTAC. Translation: CASTTGAEQY. The whole CDR3 sequence reads CASTTGAEQYF.

With regard to this clone: Gene names are mouse gene names. The read finishes 1 residue shy of the CDR3 end, and the germline J gene is used to complete it. The chain links TRBV15 to TRBJ2-3; TRBD2 matches at 13 bases. The CDR3 spans 17 residues. V gave up 6 bases and J gave up 0 bases; unmatched junction bases: 6. Germline V CDR1 and CDR2: SGHND, FRSKSL. The CDR3 loop reads CASRGTGGGSSAETLYF. The DNA read from the CDR3 is TGTGCCAGCAGGGGGACTGGGGGGGGATCTAGTGCAGAAACGCTGTAT.

This clone occurred a few times. Gene names follow the mouse nomenclature. The CDR3 sequence: CASSQEGTGGVEQYF. CDR3 DNA, as far as it was read: TGTGCCAGCAGCCAAGAAGGGACAGGGGGTGTTGAACAGTAC. V and J are TRBV2 and TRBJ2-7; 11 bases map to TRBD1. The sequenced fragment ends 1 residue before the CDR3 boundary, so the rest is inferred from the germline J gene. There are 15 residues in the CDR3. The V gene's germline CDR1 is LGHNA and CDR2 YSYQKL. The V and J ends lost 0 bases and 6 bases, in that order; junction bases with no gene match: 4.

In regard to this clone: Germline and genes here are mouse. The read stops 1 residue short of the end of the CDR3; the missing end is completed from the germline J gene. The chain uses TRBV29 and TRBJ2-4; possible D gene TRBD1, 5 bases. This CDR3 has 13 residues. Trimming shortened V by 5 bases and J by 4 bases, and 10 bases separated the two germline ends. CDR1 is MSHET and CDR2 is SYDVDS in the germline V gene. This CDR3 is CASSPGHKNTLYF. The DNA read from the CDR3 is TGTGCTAGCAGTCCCGGACACAAAAACACCTTGTAC.

As concerns this clone: Gene names follow the mouse nomenclature. The DNA ends 1 residue before the CDR3 does, and the rest of the CDR3 is filled in from the germline J gene. V gene TRBV15 combines with J gene TRBJ1-4; 9 bases align to TRBD1. The V gene's germline CDR1 is SGHND and CDR2 FRSKSL. The CDR3 consists of 15 residues. Unmatched junction bases numbered 5, after V lost 6 bases and J lost 3 bases. CDR3 sequence: CASSRGTGPNERLFF. CDR3 bases read: TGTGCCAGCAGCAGAGGGACAGGGCCCAACGAAAGATTATTT.

This clone occurred a few times. Mouse gene names apply. The read ends 1 residue shy of where the CDR3 ends; the end is completed using the germline J gene. The V and J genes are TRBV26 and TRBJ2-7, with D unclear. Trimming left V 1 base short and J 6 bases short, with 7 bases between. The CDR3 is made up of 12 amino acids. Germline V lookup: CDR1 KGHPV, CDR2 FQNQEV (reference sequence). CDR3 region: CASSLLRAEQYF. CDR3 DNA, as far as it was read: TGTGCCAGCAGTCTGTTAAGGGCTGAACAGTAC.

As for this clone: Gene names refer to mouse genes. With the read ending 1 residue before the CDR3 end, the germline J gene is used to fill in that end. V gene TRBV26 combines with J gene TRBJ2-3; perhaps TRBD1 as D (6 bases). Between the trimmed V and J ends, which lost 4 bases and 0 bases, there was a span of 8 bases. The CDR3 spans 14 residues. Germline assignment: CDR1 KGHPV and CDR2 FQNQEV (reference sequence). The CDR3 protein is CASSPGASAETLYF. The DNA read from the CDR3 is TGTGCCAGCAGTCCAGGGGCTAGTGCAGAAACGCTGTAT.

As to this clone: The germline and genes are mouse ones. The read terminates 1 residue ahead of where the CDR3 ends, so the germline J gene completes it. V and J are TRBV19 and TRBJ2-5; TRBD2 matches at 9 bases. The CDR3 totals 16 residues. CDR1 is FNHDT and CDR2 is SITEND in the germline V gene (reference sequence). V lost 0 bases and J lost 2; bases outside the gene matches: 4. CDR3 DNA, as far as it was read: TGTGCCAGCAGTATAGGGACTGGGGTCGGCCAAGACACCCAGTAC. As protein: CASSIGTGVGQDTQY. The whole CDR3 protein is CASSIGTGVGQDTQYF.

As regards this clone: These gene names are mouse names. The observed sequence ends 1 residue before the CDR3 terminus, with the missing tail filled in from the germline J gene. The V call is TRBV26, the J call TRBJ1-1, with 10 bases identical to TRBD1. CDR1 is KGHPV and CDR2 is FQNQEV in the germline V gene (reference sequence). V was pared by 6 bases and J by 8 bases, with 3 bases of the junction left unmatched. This CDR3 spans 12 amino acids. The covered CDR3 bases are TGTGCCAGCAGCCGACAGGGGGCGGAAGTCTTC. It translates to CASSRQGAEVF. The CDR3 in its entirety is CASSRQGAEVFF.

Regarding this clone: These gene names are mouse names. The CDR3 end falls 1 residue outside the read, so it is completed with the germline J gene. The chain employs TRBV13-1 and TRBJ2-7, with D maybe TRBD1 (6 bases). V gave up 7 bases and J gave up 4 bases, with 9 bases separating them. CDR1 is NSHNY and CDR2 is SYGAGN in the germline V gene. The CDR3 loop spans 11 amino acids. This CDR3 reads CASGQGYEQYF. CDR3 bases read: TGTGCCAGCGGCCAGGGGTATGAACAGTAC.

The table lists this clone with a few counts. Mouse germline and gene names are used. The CDR3 is cut off 1 residue early in the read; its end comes from the germline J gene. The rearrangement links TRBV3 to TRBJ1-4, with a tentative D call TRBD1 (5 bases). CDR3 size: 16 residues. From germline, CDR1 is SNHLY and CDR2 FYNGKV (reference sequence). V dropped 0 bases and J dropped 4 bases, with 12 bases sitting between them. CDR3 region: CASSLADGQINERLFF. Incomplete CDR3 DNA: TGTGCCAGCAGCTTAGCGGACGGACAAATCAACGAAAGATTATTT.